The entry below gives a single T cell receptor (beta chain) sequence along with its context. Sequencing used immunoSEQ multiplex PCR; TCRdb keeps in-frame clones, though not all of them. This sample carries around 40,000 clones, roughly four fifths of them seen once, and the ten largest clones take 3.5%. The V and J ends lost 2 bases and 15 bases respectively, with 14 bases between them. CDR3 length: 13 amino acids. Germline CDR1 and CDR2: MDHEN and SYDVKM. These data originate in a study of graft-versus-host responses after intestinal transplantation. Sequenced material: PBMCs, taken 1070 days after transplant. The sequence was collected from a human patient who received an intestinal transplant, so some T cells may come from the graft donor. The chain is built from TRBV28 and TRBJ1-6; possible D gene TRBD1, 5 bases. This CDR3 reads CASSLLGPQGLHF. CDR3 nucleotides: TGTGCCAGCAGTTTACTGGGGCCCCAAGGCCTCCACTTT.